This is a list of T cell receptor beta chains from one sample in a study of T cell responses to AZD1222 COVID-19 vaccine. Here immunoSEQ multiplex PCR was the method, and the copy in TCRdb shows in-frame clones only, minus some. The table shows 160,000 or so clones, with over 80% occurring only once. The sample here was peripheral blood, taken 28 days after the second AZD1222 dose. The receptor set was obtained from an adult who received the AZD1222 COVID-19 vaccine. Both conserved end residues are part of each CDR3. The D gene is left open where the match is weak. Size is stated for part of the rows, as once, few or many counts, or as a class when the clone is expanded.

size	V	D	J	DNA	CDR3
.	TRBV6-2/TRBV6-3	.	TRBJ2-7	TGTGCCAGCAGTTCTCCTACTTCGGCAGGTACCTCCCAGAGGGCCTACGAGCAGTACTTC	CASSSPTSAGTSQRAYEQYF
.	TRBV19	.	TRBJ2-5	TGTGCCAGTAGTGCTAAGTCGGGCCTGAGGGGGACCCAGTACTTC	CASSAKSGLRGTQYF
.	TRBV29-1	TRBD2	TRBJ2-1	TGCAGCGTGGAGGGGGAGACTAGCGGATACAATGAGCAGTTCTTC	CSVEGETSGYNEQFF
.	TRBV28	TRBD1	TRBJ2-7	TGTGCCAGCAGTTCTATGGGACAGGGTTACAACTCCTACGAGCAGTACTTC	CASSSMGQGYNSYEQYF
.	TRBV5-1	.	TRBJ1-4	TGCGCCAGCGCAAGATGGACGACTAATGAAAAACTGTTTTTT	CASARWTTNEKLFF
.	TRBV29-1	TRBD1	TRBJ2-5	TGCAGCGTGGGACAGGGAGGAGAGACCCAGTACTTC	CSVGQGGETQYF
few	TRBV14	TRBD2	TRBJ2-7	TGTGCCAGCAGCCAAGGGGCTAGCGGTTCCTACGAGCAGTACTTC	CASSQGASGSYEQYF
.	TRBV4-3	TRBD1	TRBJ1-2	TGCGCCAGCAGCCATCCGCGGGGGGGGGACTGGGACAGGGATAGCTATGGCTACACCTTC	CASSHPRGGDWDRDSYGYTF
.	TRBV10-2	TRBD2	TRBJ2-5	TGCGCCAGCAGTGAGACCGACGTAGCGGGAGCGTTGTACTTC	CASSETDVAGALYF
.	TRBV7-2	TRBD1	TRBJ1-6	TGTGCCAGCAGCCCTCAGGGGGAATCACCCCTCCACTTT	CASSPQGESPLHF
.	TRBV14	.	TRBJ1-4	TGTGCCAGCAGCCCCACCCCCCCGGGAAGGTCTACTAATGAAAAACTGTTTTTT	CASSPTPPGRSTNEKLFF
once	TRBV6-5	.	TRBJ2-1	TGTGCCAGCAGTTACTTGCGGGCTACCTACAATGAGCAGTTCTTC	CASSYLRATYNEQFF
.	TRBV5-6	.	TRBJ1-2	TGTGCCAGCAGCTTGGTTCGAAGATCTTATGACTACACCTTC	CASSLVRRSYDYTF
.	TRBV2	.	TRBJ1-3	TGTGCCAGCAGTGGGGCAATCTCTGGAAACACCATATATTTT	CASSGAISGNTIYF
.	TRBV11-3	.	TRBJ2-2	TGTGCCAGCAGCTTAGTAGCGCACGGGGAGCTGTTTTTT	CASSLVAHGELFF
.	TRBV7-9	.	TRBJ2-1	TGTGCCAGCAGCTTAGTGGGGAACTACAATGAGCAGTTCTTC	CASSLVGNYNEQFF
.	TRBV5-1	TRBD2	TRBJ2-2	TGCGCCAGCAGCACTAGCGGGACTGGTACCGGGGAGCTGTTTTTT	CASSTSGTGTGELFF
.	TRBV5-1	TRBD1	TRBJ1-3	TGCGCCAGCAGCTTGGAGGGGCAGGGGGCGCTTACGGGAAACACCATATATTTT	CASSLEGQGALTGNTIYF
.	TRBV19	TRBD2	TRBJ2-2	TGTGCCAGTAGTATAACGGTGCTAGCGGGAGGGGTCGGGGAGCTGTTTTTT	CASSITVLAGGVGELFF
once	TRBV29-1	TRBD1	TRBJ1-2	TGCAGCGTTTGGGACAGGGCGGCAGAAGGCTACACCTTC	CSVWDRAAEGYTF
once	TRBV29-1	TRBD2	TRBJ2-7	TGCAGCGTTCGAGCGGGAGGCAACTACGAGCAGTACTTC	CSVRAGGNYEQYF
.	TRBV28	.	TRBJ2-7	TGTGCCAGCAGCGCGGGGCTAGTTCCTGAGCAGTACTTC	CASSAGLVPEQYF
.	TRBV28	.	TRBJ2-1	TGTGCCAGCACCTCCGTACCACCTCGCTACAATGAGCAGTTCTTC	CASTSVPPRYNEQFF
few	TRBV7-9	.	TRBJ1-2	TGTGCCAGCAGCTTATCGTGGACAACCAACTATGGCTACACCTTC	CASSLSWTTNYGYTF
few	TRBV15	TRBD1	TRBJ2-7	TGTGCCACCAGCACAACCCCGGACAGGGAATTCTACGAGCAGTACTTC	CATSTTPDREFYEQYF
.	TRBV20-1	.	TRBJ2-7	TGCAGTGCTAGTACAGGGCCCACCCGGAACGACTACTACGAGCAGTACTTC	CSASTGPTRNDYYEQYF
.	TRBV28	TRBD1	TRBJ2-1	TGTGCCAGCAGTACTACGACAGGGCTCGATGAGCAGTTCTTC	CASSTTTGLDEQFF
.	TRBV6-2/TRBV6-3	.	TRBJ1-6	TGTGCCAGCAGCCGGACAGATAATTCACCCCTCCACTTT	CASSRTDNSPLHF
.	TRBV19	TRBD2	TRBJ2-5	TGTGCCACCTCTTCAAGCGGGGGTTCAGAGACCCAGTACTTC	CATSSSGGSETQYF
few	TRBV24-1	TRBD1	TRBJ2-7	TGTGCCACCAGTGACCGATCTGCGACAGGGGGGGGGTCCTACGAGCAGTACTTC	CATSDRSATGGGSYEQYF
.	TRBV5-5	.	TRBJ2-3	TGTGCCAGCAGCTTTGTGACCACAGATACGCAGTATTTT	CASSFVTTDTQYF
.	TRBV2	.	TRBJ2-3	TGTGCCAGCAGTGGGACAGGCACAGATACGCAGTATTTT	CASSGTGTDTQYF
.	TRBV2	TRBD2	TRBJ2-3	TGTGCCAGCAGACCAGCGGGAGGGCCCACAGATACGCAGTATTTT	CASRPAGGPTDTQYF
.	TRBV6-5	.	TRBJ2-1	TGTGCCAGCACGGGACGCCGAGAGCAGTTCTTC	CASTGRREQFF
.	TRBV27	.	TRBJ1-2	TGTGCCAGCAGCCCCGAAGGGCCCTTTAACTATGGCTACACCTTC	CASSPEGPFNYGYTF
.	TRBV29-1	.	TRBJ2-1	TGCAGCGTTGAAGTTGGGCGGGGTTATGAGCAGTTCTTC	CSVEVGRGYEQFF
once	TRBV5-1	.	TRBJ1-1	TGCGCCAGCAGCTTAAGGGGAATTAACACTGAAGCTTTCTTT	CASSLRGINTEAFF
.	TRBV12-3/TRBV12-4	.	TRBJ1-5	TGTGCCAGCAGTCTGAATAGCAATCAGCCCCAGCATTTT	CASSLNSNQPQHF
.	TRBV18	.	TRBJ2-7	TGTGCCAGCTCTCCGACAGGATCCTACGAGCAGTACTTC	CASSPTGSYEQYF
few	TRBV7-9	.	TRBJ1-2	TGTGCCAGCAGGATGGGGCAGGGCGGTGCCGGCTACACCTTC	CASRMGQGGAGYTF
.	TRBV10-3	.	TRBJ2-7	TGTGCCATCACAGGGAACAGGGATGGCGAGCAGTACTTC	CAITGNRDGEQYF
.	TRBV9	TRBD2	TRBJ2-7	TGTGCCAGCAGCGTAGGGGTTAGCGGGGCCGCCTCCTACGAGCAGTACTTC	CASSVGVSGAASYEQYF
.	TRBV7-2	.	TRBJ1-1	TGTGCCAGCAGCATACAGGGCAGCGTGAACACTGAAGCTTTCTTT	CASSIQGSVNTEAFF
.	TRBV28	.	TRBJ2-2	TGTGCCAGCAGTTTATACCGGGGTAGTCCCGGGGAGCTGTTTTTT	CASSLYRGSPGELFF
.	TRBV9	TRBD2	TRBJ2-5	TGTGCCAGCAGCGAGAGGCTAGCGGGATGGGAGACCCAGTACTTC	CASSERLAGWETQYF
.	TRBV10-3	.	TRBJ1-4	TGTGCCATCAGTAACGGCGAAAAACTGTTTTTT	CAISNGEKLFF
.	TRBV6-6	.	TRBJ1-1	TGTGCCAGCAGTTTGTCCCCGGTCGTCGGGGGAACTGAAGCTTTCTTT	CASSLSPVVGGTEAFF
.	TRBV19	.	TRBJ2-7	TGTGCCAGTAGTGCTTTGTGGGGGGACTACGAGCAGTACTTC	CASSALWGDYEQYF